This TCR beta chain was sequenced in a study of OX40 agonist ivuxolimab in advanced cancers. On the study more broadly: Among those enrolled, mean age was about 63 years (range about 23 to 85) and approximately 83% were male. Anti-PD-1, anti-PD-L1 or anti-CTLA-4 therapy given earlier was allowed, and about 38% had some.

Baseline was the first blood sampling point, followed by cycle 4 day 1 and cycle 7 day 1. The protocol was immunoSEQ multiplex PCR, while the TCRdb copy is restricted to in-frame clones and leaves out a portion. The sample lists 48,000 or so clones; approximately 94% were seen once. This CDR3 spans 13 amino acids. Per the germline V gene, CDR1 is SGHKS and CDR2 is YYEKEE (reference sequence). V was shortened by 2 bases and J by 1 base, with 6 bases between the two germline ends. Worth noting for this clone: Its matching antigen is unknown.

Whole-study findings and limits: Doses of 0.1 to 3.0 mg/kg were accompanied by clonal expansion of CD4+ and CD8+ blood T cells by week 6.

The chain uses TRBV5-5 and TRBJ1-1; D is ambiguous. The sequencing here drew on CD4+ or CD8+ T cells sorted from blood, taken in a trial of the OX40 agonist ivuxolimab. This clonotype was sampled from an adult with an advanced solid tumor such as melanoma, head and neck, liver or kidney cancer. CDR3: CASSLGRNTEAFF. The CDR3 DNA reads TGTGCCAGCAGCTTAGGGCGGAACACTGAAGCTTTCTTT.